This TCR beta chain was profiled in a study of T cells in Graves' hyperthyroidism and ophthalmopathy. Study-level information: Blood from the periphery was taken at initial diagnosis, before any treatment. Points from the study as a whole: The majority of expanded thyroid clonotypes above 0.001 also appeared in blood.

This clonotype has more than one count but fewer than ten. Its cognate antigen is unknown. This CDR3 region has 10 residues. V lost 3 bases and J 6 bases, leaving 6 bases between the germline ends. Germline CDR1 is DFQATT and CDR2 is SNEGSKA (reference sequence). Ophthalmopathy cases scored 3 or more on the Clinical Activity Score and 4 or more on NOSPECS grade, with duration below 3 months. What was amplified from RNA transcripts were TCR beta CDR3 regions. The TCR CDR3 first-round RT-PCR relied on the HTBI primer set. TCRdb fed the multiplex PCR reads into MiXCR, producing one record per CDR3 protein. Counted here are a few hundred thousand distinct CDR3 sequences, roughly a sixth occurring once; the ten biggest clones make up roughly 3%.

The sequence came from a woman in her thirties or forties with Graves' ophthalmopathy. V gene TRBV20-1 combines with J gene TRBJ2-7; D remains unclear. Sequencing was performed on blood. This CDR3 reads CSASGLEQYF. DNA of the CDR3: TGCAGTGCTAGTGGCCTCGAGCAGTACTTC.